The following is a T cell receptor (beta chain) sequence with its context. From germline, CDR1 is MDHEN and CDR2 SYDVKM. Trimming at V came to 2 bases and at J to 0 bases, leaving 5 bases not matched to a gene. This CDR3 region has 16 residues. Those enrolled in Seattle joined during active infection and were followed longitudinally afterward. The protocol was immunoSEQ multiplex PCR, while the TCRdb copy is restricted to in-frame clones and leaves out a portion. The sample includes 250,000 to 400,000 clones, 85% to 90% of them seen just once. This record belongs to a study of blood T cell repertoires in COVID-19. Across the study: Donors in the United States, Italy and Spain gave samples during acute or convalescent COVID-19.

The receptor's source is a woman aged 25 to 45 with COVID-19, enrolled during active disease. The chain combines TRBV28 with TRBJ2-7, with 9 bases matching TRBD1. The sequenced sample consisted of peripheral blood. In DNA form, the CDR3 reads TGTGCCAGCAGTTTACGGGACAGGGCCTACTCCTACGAGCAGTACTTC. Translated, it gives CASSLRDRAYSYEQYF.